Listed below are T cell receptor beta chains from one sample, sequenced in a study of response to subunit inactivated influenza vaccine. TCRdb redid the calling of the RT-PCR reads with MiXCR, one entry per CDR3 protein. The sample shows hundreds of thousands of distinct CDR3 sequences, roughly 13% of them seen only once. This specimen consisted of PBMCs from blood, obtained around 14 days before vaccination. The receptors here all came from a man over 45 who received an inactivated influenza vaccine. The CDR3 runs from the conserved cysteine through the conserved F or W. D genes are given only for firm matches. Rows give clone size only sometimes, using once, few, many, or a class for an expanded clone.

D: TRBD2
J: TRBJ2-1
size: few
V: TRBV20-1
DNA: TGCAGTGCCGACCGACTAGCGGCTGGCAATGAGCAGTTCTTC
CDR3: CSADRLAAGNEQFF

D: TRBD1
J: TRBJ2-1
size: NA
V: TRBV20-1
DNA: TGCAGTGCTAAGACAGGGGGCGGATTTGAGCAGTTCTTC
CDR3: CSAKTGGGFEQFF

D: NA
J: TRBJ2-3
size: few
V: TRBV20-1
DNA: TGCAGTGCTAGAAGCGCAGGGCTCAGCACAGATACGCAGTATTTT
CDR3: CSARSAGLSTDTQYF

D: TRBD1
J: TRBJ2-2
size: few
V: TRBV25-1
DNA: TGTGCCAGCCAACAGGGGACCGGGGAGCTGTTTTTT
CDR3: CASQQGTGELFF

D: TRBD2
J: TRBJ2-7
size: few
V: TRBV19
DNA: TGTGCCAGTAGTTCTAGCGGGAGTTTCTACGAGCAGTACTTC
CDR3: CASSSSGSFYEQYF

D: TRBD2
J: TRBJ2-1
size: many
V: TRBV6-1
DNA: TGTGCCAGCAGTGAAGGCGGGGGGCAGTTCTTC
CDR3: CASSEGGGQFF

D: TRBD1
J: TRBJ2-6
size: few
V: TRBV11-1
DNA: TGTGCCAGCAGACATAGGACAGGTTTTATCTCTGGGGCCAACGTCCTGACTTTC
CDR3: CASRHRTGFISGANVLTF

D: TRBD2
J: TRBJ2-7
size: NA
V: TRBV29-1
DNA: TGCAGCGTTGGCGGACTAGCGGGAGGCCCACGCGGGGAGTACGAGCAGTACTTC
CDR3: CSVGGLAGGPRGEYEQYF

D: NA
J: TRBJ2-3
size: few
V: TRBV20-1
DNA: TGCAGTGCTAGACAGGCTAATCAGCAGTATTTT
CDR3: CSARQANQQYF

D: NA
J: TRBJ2-2
size: few
V: TRBV4-3
DNA: TGCGCCAGCAGCCAAGGGACAGCTCCCGGGGAGCTGTTTTTT
CDR3: CASSQGTAPGELFF

D: NA
J: TRBJ2-1
size: few
V: TRBV6-5
DNA: TGTGCCAGCAGTTACCCCCCGGCGAGCTCCTACAATGAGCAGTTCTTC
CDR3: CASSYPPASSYNEQFF

D: NA
J: TRBJ2-5
size: few
V: TRBV20-1
DNA: TGCAGTGCCCTGGACAGACAAGAGACCCAGTACTTC
CDR3: CSALDRQETQYF

D: NA
J: TRBJ2-1
size: NA
V: TRBV7-9
DNA: TGTGCCAGCCTCATGGGGCCAACCTACAATGAGCAGTTCTTC
CDR3: CASLMGPTYNEQFF

D: NA
J: TRBJ2-7
size: NA
V: TRBV25-1
DNA: TGTGCCAGGGGCACCGGGCCCCTCTGCCCGCAGTACTTC
CDR3: CARGTGPLCPQYF

D: NA
J: TRBJ1-5
size: NA
V: TRBV4-2
DNA: TGTGCCAGCAGCCCGTTGGGGGGGCCTAGCAATCAGCCCCAGCATTTT
CDR3: CASSPLGGPSNQPQHF

D: NA
J: TRBJ2-1
size: few
V: TRBV15
DNA: TGTGCCACCAGCGGGCCCTCCGGCGGGACGGACAATGAGCAGTTCTTC
CDR3: CATSGPSGGTDNEQFF

D: TRBD1
J: TRBJ2-7
size: many
V: TRBV11-2
DNA: TGTGCCAGCAGCTTAGTCGCAGGGGGATTATCCTACGAGCAGTACTTC
CDR3: CASSLVAGGLSYEQYF

D: TRBD2
J: TRBJ2-1
size: few
V: TRBV12-3/TRBV12-4
DNA: TGTGCCAGCAGGACTAGCGGAACCTACAATGAGCAGTTCTTC
CDR3: CASRTSGTYNEQFF

D: NA
J: TRBJ2-2
size: few
V: TRBV12-3/TRBV12-4
DNA: TGTGCCAGCAGTCCCTGGGCCGGCGGGGAGCTGTTTTTT
CDR3: CASSPWAGGELFF

D: NA
J: TRBJ2-3
size: many
V: TRBV5-1
DNA: TGCGCCAGCAGCTTGTCCGGGTCATGGAACACAGATACGCAGTATTTT
CDR3: CASSLSGSWNTDTQYF

D: NA
J: TRBJ2-2
size: NA
V: TRBV12-3/TRBV12-4
DNA: TGTGCCAGCAGTTTCCGGGTCCCGGCCGGGGAGCTGTTTTTT
CDR3: CASSFRVPAGELFF

D: NA
J: TRBJ2-5
size: NA
V: TRBV28
DNA: TGTGCCAGCATGCCTCACTCCGAGGGGACCCAGTACTTC
CDR3: CASMPHSEGTQYF

D: TRBD1
J: TRBJ1-1
size: few
V: TRBV12-3/TRBV12-4
DNA: TGTGCCAGCAGCCCCTTGGTGGGACAGGGGCTAAACACTGAAGCTTTCTTT
CDR3: CASSPLVGQGLNTEAFF

D: NA
J: TRBJ1-5
size: NA
V: TRBV20-1
DNA: TGCAGTGCATCTAGGGGCGCTAGCAATCAGCCCCAGCATTTT
CDR3: CSASRGASNQPQHF

D: TRBD1
J: TRBJ1-2
size: NA
V: TRBV12-3/TRBV12-4
DNA: TGTGCCAGCAGTGGACAGGCAGGGGTTTATGGCTACACCTTC
CDR3: CASSGQAGVYGYTF

D: TRBD1
J: TRBJ1-2
size: many
V: TRBV20-1
DNA: TGCAGTGCTAGAGCGCAGGGGGTGGATTACTATGGCTACACCTTC
CDR3: CSARAQGVDYYGYTF